Listed below are T cell receptor beta chains from one sample, sequenced in a study of technical replicates of blood from several donors. Sequencing used immunoSEQ multiplex PCR; TCRdb keeps in-frame clones, though not all of them. Here the sample spans some 70,000 clones, around nine tenths being singletons. Sequencing was done on a sample of T cells isolated from PBMCs. These TCRs come from a human donor in good health. CDR3s include the opening cysteine and the closing phenylalanine or tryptophan. The order of the fields is clone size, J gene, V gene, D gene, CDR3 DNA, CDR3 protein. D genes are given only for firm matches. Clone size appears in some rows only: once, few, many, or a class for an expanded clone.

NA TRBJ1-4 TRBV11-2 TRBD1 TGTGCCAGCAGCTTGGGCAGGGGGGAAAAACTGTTTTTT CASSLGRGEKLFF
NA TRBJ1-5 TRBV19 TRBD1 TGTGCCAGTAGTAAACAGGGGGCCGTAAAGCTTCAGCCCCAGCATTTT CASSKQGAVKLQPQHF
NA TRBJ1-1 TRBV27 NA TGTGCCAGCAGTACCCTCTATAAGAACACTGAAGCTTTCTTT CASSTLYKNTEAFF
NA TRBJ1-1 TRBV5-1 NA TGCGCCAGCAGCTTGCTACAGGAGAACACTGAAGCTTTCTTT CASSLLQENTEAFF
NA TRBJ2-7 TRBV19 TRBD1 TGTGCCAGTAGTACGGACAGGGCGAGTTTCTACGAGCAGTACTTC CASSTDRASFYEQYF
NA TRBJ2-7 TRBV7-2 TRBD1 TGTGCCAGCAGCTTAGACCGGGACAGTTACTACGAGCAGTACTTC CASSLDRDSYYEQYF
NA TRBJ2-4 TRBV29-1 NA TGCAGCGTTGTGCAGACGGGCAAAAACATTCAGTACTTC CSVVQTGKNIQYF
NA TRBJ1-1 TRBV28 TRBD1 TGTGCCAGCAGACACAGGGGTGCTGAAGCTTTCTTT CASRHRGAEAFF
NA TRBJ2-5 TRBV7-2 TRBD2 TGTGCCAGCAGACGTAAAGCGGGAGTCGAGACCCAGTACTTC CASRRKAGVETQYF
few TRBJ1-1 TRBV29-1 NA TGCAGCGGGGGGCGCCCTAACACTGAAGCTTTCTTT CSGGRPNTEAFF
NA TRBJ2-1 TRBV7-3 NA TGTGCCAGCGGACAAAGCTCCTACAATGAGCAGTTCTTC CASGQSSYNEQFF
NA TRBJ1-4 TRBV30 NA TGTGCCTGGAGTGTGCAGTATCAGACTAATGAAAAACTGTTTTTT CAWSVQYQTNEKLFF
NA TRBJ2-3 TRBV11-2 NA TGTGCCAGCAGGTTGGGGCTAGCGGATACGCAGTATTTT CASRLGLADTQYF
NA TRBJ2-7 TRBV19 TRBD1 TGTGCCAGTAGCCGACGGACAGGGGTAATGTCCTACGAGCAGTACTTC CASSRRTGVMSYEQYF
NA TRBJ2-1 TRBV4-1 TRBD1 TGCGCCAGCAGCCAGTTGGGACAGGGTGGGAGTGAGCAGTTCTTC CASSQLGQGGSEQFF
NA TRBJ1-5 TRBV7-8 NA TGTGCCAGCAGCTTAGGAGGCGGCGGGTGGGAGCCCCAGCATTTT CASSLGGGGWEPQHF
once TRBJ2-1 TRBV29-1 TRBD1 TGCAGCGTTGTACAGGGGGTTGGTGAGCAGTTCTTC CSVVQGVGEQFF
NA TRBJ2-5 TRBV15 NA TGTGCCACCAGCAGAGATTTCAGGGAGACCCAGTACTTC CATSRDFRETQYF
NA TRBJ1-1 TRBV6-5 NA TGTGCCAGCAGTTACCGCACAGCGAACACTGAAGCTTTCTTT CASSYRTANTEAFF
NA TRBJ2-7 TRBV6-1 TRBD1 TGTGCCAGCAGCCTCTGGGACAGTCCCTACTACGAGCAGTACTTC CASSLWDSPYYEQYF
NA TRBJ1-2 TRBV4-3 NA TGCGCCAGCAGCCATGAAAGACTCCTCCGGGACTATGGCTACACCTTC CASSHERLLRDYGYTF
NA TRBJ2-2 TRBV11-3 TRBD1 TGTGCCAGCAGCTGGGACAGTAACACCGGGGAGCTGTTTTTT CASSWDSNTGELFF
NA TRBJ2-1 TRBV27 NA TGTGCCAGCAGACAGGGGAGGAACAATGAGCAGTTCTTC CASRQGRNNEQFF
NA TRBJ2-4 TRBV4-1 TRBD2 TGCGCCAGCAGCCAAGAATATGCGGGGGTTGGGGCCAAAAACATTCAGTACTTC CASSQEYAGVGAKNIQYF
NA TRBJ2-6 TRBV15 NA TGTGCCACCAGCAGAGGGGGGGCTGGGGCCAACGTCCTGACTTTC CATSRGGAGANVLTF
few TRBJ1-1 TRBV10-1 NA TGCGCCAGCAGCCAGACAGTTGGGAACACTGAAGCTTTCTTT CASSQTVGNTEAFF
NA TRBJ1-2 TRBV7-2 NA TGTGCCAGCAGCTTCGGTGGGGGCAATGGCTACACCTTC CASSFGGGNGYTF
NA TRBJ2-1 TRBV11-3 NA TGTGCCAGCAGCTCTGACAATGAGCAGTTCTTC CASSSDNEQFF
NA TRBJ2-7 TRBV7-9 NA TGTGCCAGCAGCTTAGTTATAGGGGAGGACGAGCAGTACTTC CASSLVIGEDEQYF
NA TRBJ1-2 TRBV27 TRBD1 TGTGCCAGCAGTTTATCTTTAGGGGGCAGCACCTTC CASSLSLGGSTF
NA TRBJ1-1 TRBV28 NA TGTGCCAGCACCCGGGTGGGGGGATTGGGCACTGAAGCTTTCTTT CASTRVGGLGTEAFF
NA TRBJ1-1 TRBV30 NA TGTGCCTGGACCGGGAATGACGCTGAAGCTTTCTTT CAWTGNDAEAFF
NA TRBJ1-4 TRBV5-1 TRBD1 TGCGCCAGCAGCCCGACAGGGGGTCCGGAAGAAAAACTGTTTTTT CASSPTGGPEEKLFF
NA TRBJ2-7 TRBV2 TRBD2 TGTGCCAGCAGGGATCACGTAGCGGGGGAGCAGTACTTC CASRDHVAGEQYF
NA TRBJ1-2 TRBV19 TRBD1 TGTGCCAGTACCAGAGACAGGGCGAACTATGGCTACACCTTC CASTRDRANYGYTF
NA TRBJ1-3 TRBV13 NA TGTGCCAGCAGCTTCGGGACACATCTCTCTGGAAACACCATATATTTT CASSFGTHLSGNTIYF
NA TRBJ1-2 TRBV30 NA TGTGCCTGGAGTCTCGTCACCAGTAACTATGGCTACACCTTC CAWSLVTSNYGYTF
NA TRBJ1-1 TRBV30 TRBD1 TGTGCCTGGAGTGATGACAGGGGGTTAACCATGAACACTGAAGCTTTCTTT CAWSDDRGLTMNTEAFF
NA TRBJ2-5 TRBV27 TRBD1 TGTGCCAGCAGTTTCGGGACAGGGGGCGAGACCCAGTACTTC CASSFGTGGETQYF
few TRBJ1-5 TRBV6-1 NA TGTGCCAGCACTCCGGGACACTATCAGCCCCAGCATTTT CASTPGHYQPQHF
NA TRBJ2-7 TRBV29-1 TRBD2 TGCAGCGCTTACATAGCGGGCCTCACCTACGAGCAGTACTTC CSAYIAGLTYEQYF
once TRBJ2-3 TRBV9 TRBD2 TGTGCCTCCTCGAGACTAGCGGGAGATACGCAGTATTTT CASSRLAGDTQYF
NA TRBJ2-7 TRBV27 NA TGTGCCAGCAGTTTTGGGGGCGGTACCTACGAGCAGTACTTC CASSFGGGTYEQYF
NA TRBJ1-4 TRBV9 TRBD1 TGTGCCACTAAGGACAGGCTTAATGAAAAACTGTTTTTT CATKDRLNEKLFF
NA TRBJ1-6 TRBV30 TRBD1 TGTGCCTGGATAAACAGGGGGCTCAATTCACCCCTCCACTTT CAWINRGLNSPLHF
NA TRBJ2-7 TRBV29-1 NA TGCAGCGTTGGCATAGCGGCTCACTACGAGCAGTACTTC CSVGIAAHYEQYF
NA TRBJ1-2 TRBV6-1 NA TGTGCCAGACCAAGGGGGACAAATGGCTACACCTTC CARPRGTNGYTF
NA TRBJ2-3 TRBV19 TRBD1 TGTGCCAGTAGTATAGGAGGACAGGGCCCGGCAGATACGCAGTATTTT CASSIGGQGPADTQYF
NA TRBJ2-5 TRBV5-6 TRBD1 TGTGCCAGCAGCACCAAGCCGGGACAGGGAGAGACCCAGTACTTC CASSTKPGQGETQYF
NA TRBJ2-7 TRBV5-1 NA TGCGCCAGCAGCTTGGCCAACGGGGACGAGCAGTACTTC CASSLANGDEQYF
NA TRBJ2-5 TRBV7-2 NA TGTGCCAGCAGCTTAACACAGGGGAGGCAAGAGACCCAGTACTTC CASSLTQGRQETQYF
NA TRBJ2-7 TRBV19 TRBD2 TGTGCCAGTTCCCACAGACTAGCGGATTACGAGCAGTACTTC CASSHRLADYEQYF
NA TRBJ1-4 TRBV11-3 NA TGTGCCAGCAGCCCCCGACAGTATAATGAAAAACTGTTTTTT CASSPRQYNEKLFF